These 30 T cell receptor beta chains originate from one sample sequenced in a study of T cell responses to AZD1222 COVID-19 vaccine. The protocol was immunoSEQ multiplex PCR, while the TCRdb copy is restricted to in-frame clones and leaves out a portion. The sample lists about 170,000 clones, roughly 89% occurring once. Sequencing used peripheral blood, obtained on day 0 of AZD1222 vaccination. These receptors originate from an adult in good health.

This chain connects TRBV2 to TRBJ1-2, with TRBD1 identical over 10 bases. Germline V CDR1 and CDR2: SNHLY, FYNNEI. V was clipped by 4 bases and J by 4 bases; unmatched bases: 3. This CDR3 region has 14 residues. CDR3: CASSGTGGPYGYTF. Written as DNA, the CDR3 is TGTGCCAGCAGTGGGACAGGGGGTCCCTATGGCTACACCTTC.

The genes are TRBV19 and TRBJ2-3, with 10 bases fitting TRBD2. Looked up from germline, CDR1 is LNHDA and CDR2 is SQIVND (reference sequence). The CDR3 is 16 amino acids. V shed 3 bases and J 5 bases; nucleotides not matched to a gene: 8. The CDR3 loop is CASSISPSGGRDTQYF. The CDR3 DNA sequence: TGTGCCAGTAGTATCTCCCCTAGCGGGGGCAGAGATACGCAGTATTTT.

The rearrangement joins TRBV6-5 to TRBJ1-1; D gene unclear. The CDR3 spans 14 residues. The V gene's germline CDR1 is MNHEY and CDR2 SVGAGI. V was clipped by 5 bases and J by 3 bases, with 13 bases between them. The CDR3 sequence is CASSLARGHTEAFF. CDR3 DNA sequence: TGTGCCAGCAGTCTCGCACGGGGTCACACTGAAGCTTTCTTT.

The chain couples TRBV18 to TRBJ2-7; tentative D call: TRBD1 (5 bases). CDR1 and CDR2 from the germline V gene are KGHSH and LQKENI. Trimming removed 2 bases from V and 7 bases from J, with 15 bases in between. The CDR3 length is 14 residues. CDR3: CASSPDSLQGEQYF. CDR3 bases: TGTGCCAGCTCACCAGACTCCCTTCAGGGAGAGCAGTACTTC.

The CDR3 bases are TGCGCCAGCAGCTCGACTATGAACAATGAGCAGTTCTTC. This sequence encodes CASSSTMNNEQFF. The chain carries TRBV5-1 and TRBJ2-1; D might be TRBD2 (5 bases). The germline CDR1 and CDR2 sequences are SGHRS and YFSETQ. V shed 3 bases and J shed 5 bases, with 9 bases lying between them. The CDR3 has 13 residues.

The chain links TRBV18 to TRBJ1-4; tentative D call: TRBD1 (6 bases). Germline CDR1 and CDR2: KGHSH and LQKENI. The CDR3 spans 14 residues. V shed 4 bases and J shed 6 bases, with 12 bases lying between them. The CDR3 region has the DNA TGTGCCAGCTCACGACAGGAAGCATATGAAAAACTGTTTTTT. Its protein product is CASSRQEAYEKLFF.

Here the CDR3 DNA reads TGTGCCAGCAGCTTAGCAGGTAGCTATGGCTACACCTTC. Its translation is CASSLAGSYGYTF. The rearrangement links TRBV11-1 to TRBJ1-2; no definite D call. There are 13 residues in the CDR3. V was shortened by 0 bases and J by 4 bases, with 6 bases between the two germline ends. The germline CDR1 and CDR2 sequences are SGHAT and FQDESV (reference sequence).

The count of this clone is one. CDR3 DNA: TGTGCCAGCAGCTCCCCCGGGAGGGCCAAGGAGCAGTACTTC. As protein: CASSSPGRAKEQYF. The chain is built from TRBV7-9 and TRBJ2-7; 8 bases map to TRBD2. J lost 7 bases, V lost 4 bases, and 9 bases had no gene match. Germline V gene lookup returns CDR1 SEHNR and CDR2 FQNEAQ (reference sequence). The CDR3 extends over 14 amino acids.

The rearrangement joins TRBV3-1 (or the pseudogene TRBV3-2) to TRBJ2-3, with D unclear. The CDR3 runs to 15 residues. Between the trimmed V and J ends, which lost 0 bases and 2 bases, there was a span of 9 bases. Germline-derived CDR1 and CDR2 are LGHDT and YNNKEL (reference sequence). The CDR3 DNA sequence: TGTGCCAGCAGCCAAGACGTCGGCTCCACAGATACGCAGTATTTT. Its protein product is CASSQDVGSTDTQYF.

V is TRBV7-2 and J is TRBJ2-5; 7 bases are shared with TRBD2. J gave up 13 bases and V 1 base, and 9 bases lay outside the gene matches. The germline V gene has CDR1 SGHTA and CDR2 FQGNSA. The CDR3 spans 13 residues. The CDR3 loop is CASSLGLAVPGYF. In DNA form, the CDR3 reads TGTGCCAGCAGCTTAGGACTAGCAGTACCCGGGTACTTC.

The chain has TRBV3-1 (or the pseudogene TRBV3-2) and TRBJ1-6; D unresolved. This CDR3 spans 16 amino acids. Germline V gives CDR1 LGHDT, CDR2 YNNKEL (reference sequence). Deletions cut 3 bases from V and 10 bases from J, with 19 bases between. CDR3 DNA: TGTGCCAGCAGCCAGTACGCAGGATCCGGGAGGTCACCCCTCCACTTT. Its protein is CASSQYAGSGRSPLHF.

The chain has TRBV6-5 and TRBJ1-2; D is ambiguous. The ends were cut back, 0 bases at V and 7 bases at J, with 9 bases in the middle. The CDR3 is 13 amino acids. The germline gives CDR1 MNHEY, CDR2 SVGAGI. CDR3 coding DNA: TGTGCCAGCAGTTACTCGAAATTAGGTGGCTACACCTTC. It codes for CASSYSKLGGYTF.

J is TRBJ2-6 and V is TRBV5-1; the D gene is possibly TRBD2 (5 bases). Germline V CDR1 and CDR2: SGHRS, YFSETQ. V was cut by 2 bases and J by 1 base, with 10 bases left in between. The CDR3 covers 16 residues. CDR3 amino acids: CASSFRGSSGANVLTF. The CDR3, as DNA: TGCGCCAGCAGCTTCCGAGGGAGTTCTGGGGCCAACGTCCTGACTTTC.

This chain uses TRBV5-1 with TRBJ1-4, with D possibly being TRBD1 (6 bases). Trimming shortened V by 2 bases and J by 3 bases, and 17 bases separated the two germline ends. This CDR3 region has 17 residues. Germline V lookup: CDR1 SGHRS, CDR2 YFSETQ. The CDR3 is CASSLQSRTAANEKLFF. CDR3 sequence (DNA): TGCGCCAGCAGCTTACAGTCACGGACAGCCGCTAATGAAAAACTGTTTTTT.

This rearrangement joins TRBV27 to TRBJ2-7, with D perhaps matching TRBD2 (6 bases). The CDR3 extends over 14 amino acids. Trimming stripped 10 bases from V and 6 bases from J, with 22 bases between. Germline CDR1 and CDR2: MNHEY and SMNVEV (reference sequence). Here the CDR3 reads CATLGGRGSTEQYF. CDR3 sequence (DNA): TGTGCCACCTTGGGGGGTAGAGGGTCTACCGAGCAGTACTTC.

This chain connects TRBV7-8 to TRBJ1-2; tentatively, D is TRBD1 (5 bases). Trimming took 0 bases from V and 5 from J, leaving 10 bases between them. Germline values: CDR1 SGHVS, CDR2 FQNEAQ. This CDR3 is 14 amino acids long. DNA of the CDR3: TGTGCCAGCAGCTTAGCCGGGGGGGGTTATGGCTACACCTTC. This codes for CASSLAGGGYGYTF.

This rearrangement joins TRBV9 to TRBJ1-6; D uncertain. Germline V gene sequence: CDR1 SGDLS, CDR2 YYNGEE. The V and J ends lost 2 bases and 0 bases respectively, with 6 bases between them. The CDR3 loop spans 15 amino acids. In DNA, the CDR3 is TGTGCCAGCAGCGTGGGATACTCCTATAATTCACCCCTCCACTTT. Its protein is CASSVGYSYNSPLHF. The full variable domain, in which reference TRBV9 and TRBJ1-6 provide the parts outside the CDR3, is DSGVTQTPKHLITATGQRVTLRCSPRSGDLSVYWYQQSLDQGLQFLIQYYNGEERAKGNILERFSAQQFPDLHSELNLSSLELGDSALYFCASSVGYSYNSPLHFGNGTRLTVT.

This clone was detected only once. The chain recombines TRBV19 with TRBJ1-1; D may be TRBD1 (5 bases). CDR3 size: 14 residues. Germline lookup yields CDR1 LNHDA and CDR2 SQIVND (reference sequence). V was clipped by 0 bases and J by 4 bases, with 9 bases between them. The CDR3 DNA sequence: TGTGCCAGTAGTATAGATAGGGGAGGCACTGAAGCTTTCTTT. It yields the protein CASSIDRGGTEAFF. Combining the CDR3 with reference TRBV19 and TRBJ1-1 gives the whole variable domain DGGITQSPKYLFRKEGQNVTLSCEQNLNHDAMYWYRQDPGQGLRLIYYSQIVNDFQKGDIAEGYSVSREKKESFPLTVTSAQKNPTAFYLCASSIDRGGTEAFFGQGTRLTVV.

The chain combines TRBV7-6 with TRBJ1-5; D unresolved. The CDR3 is 15 amino acids. V was shortened by 1 base and J by 2 bases, with 9 bases between the two germline ends. Germline assignment: CDR1 SGHVS and CDR2 FNYEAQ. The CDR3 here is CASSLGGFGNQPQHF. As DNA, the CDR3 is TGTGCCAGCAGCTTAGGTGGGTTTGGCAATCAGCCCCAGCATTTT. Together with reference TRBV7-6 and TRBJ1-5, the CDR3 gives the full variable domain: GAGVSQSPRYKVTKRGQDVALRCDPISGHVSLYWYRQALGQGPEFLTYFNYEAQQDKSGLPNDRFSAERPEGSISTLTIQRTEQRDSAMYRCASSLGGFGNQPQHFGDGTRLSIL.

The chain has TRBV27 and TRBJ1-5, with D maybe TRBD1 (5 bases). Germline loops: CDR1 MNHEY, CDR2 SMNVEV (reference sequence). Deletions cut 6 bases from V and 3 bases from J, with 9 bases between. The length of the CDR3 is 13 residues. In nucleotides, the CDR3 is TGTGCCAGCAGACGACAGCTCAATCAGCCCCAGCATTTT. It encodes CASRRQLNQPQHF.

The CDR3 bases are TGTGCCAGCAGCCCGGAGGGGACCCCACGCTCCTACAATGAGCAGTTCTTC. Residues: CASSPEGTPRSYNEQFF. This chain links TRBV7-3 with TRBJ2-1, with D possibly being TRBD2 (6 bases). Germline CDR1 SGHTA, CDR2 FQGTGA. This CDR3 has 17 residues. V was clipped by 5 bases and J by 0 bases, with 17 bases between them.

V gene TRBV3-1 (or the pseudogene TRBV3-2) combines with J gene TRBJ1-2; the D is unclear. V was clipped by 1 base and J by 8 bases, with 17 bases between them. The germline V gene encodes CDR1 LGHDT and CDR2 YNNKEL (reference sequence). The CDR3 extends over 15 amino acids. The CDR3, as DNA: TGTGCCAGCAGCCAAGGCGCCAGTGTGCGTTTCGGCTACACCTTC. It specifies CASSQGASVRFGYTF.

The CDR3 sequence is CASSDRGSYGYTF. For the CDR3, the DNA is TGTGCCAGCAGTGATCGGGGCAGCTATGGCTACACCTTC. This chain connects TRBV2 to TRBJ1-2; possible D gene TRBD1, 5 bases. The CDR3 extends over 13 amino acids. Germline lookup yields CDR1 SNHLY and CDR2 FYNNEI. Trimming cost V 3 bases and J 4 bases, with 9 bases left between them.

The rearrangement links TRBV5-4 to TRBJ1-2; 8 bases line up with TRBD1. The CDR3 sequence is 14 residues long. Looked up from germline, CDR1 is SGHNT and CDR2 is YYREEE (reference sequence). Trimming cost V 2 bases and J 7 bases; bases outside gene matches: 7. The DNA of the CDR3 is TGTGCCAGCAGCTTCGGCAGGGGGCAGATTGGCTACACCTTC. This encodes CASSFGRGQIGYTF.

This sequence joins TRBV4-1 and TRBJ2-2, with 10 bases matching TRBD2. The length of the CDR3 is 20 residues. The J segment lost 7 bases and the V segment lost 4 bases, leaving 21 bases of the junction unmatched. CDR1 and CDR2 (germline): MGHRA, YSYEKL. The CDR3 region has the DNA TGCGCCAGCAGCCGAGGGAGCGGGAGGGCCCCTATCTTCTCGGGCGGGGAGCTGTTTTTT. Its translation is CASSRGSGRAPIFSGGELFF.

V gene TRBV7-9 combines with J gene TRBJ1-1; D remains unclear. Germline V gene lookup returns CDR1 SEHNR and CDR2 FQNEAQ (reference sequence). The CDR3 spans 13 residues. The germline V and J ends were trimmed by 0 bases and 10 bases, with 12 bases remaining between them. In DNA form, the CDR3 reads TGTGCCAGCAGCTTAGCGGTGGGAATGGGAGCTTTCTTT. Protein product: CASSLAVGMGAFF.

This clone was counted a single time. The chain carries TRBV3-1 (or the pseudogene TRBV3-2) and TRBJ2-7, with 12 bases identical to TRBD2. Germline V CDR1 and CDR2: LGHDT, YNNKEL (reference sequence). After removal of 4 bases from V and 6 bases from J, the junction contained 7 bases not matched to a gene. CDR3 length equals 15 residues. CDR3: CASSLGLAGKGEQYF. The CDR3 DNA reads TGTGCCAGCAGCCTCGGACTAGCGGGAAAGGGCGAGCAGTACTTC.

The V and J genes are TRBV5-8 and TRBJ1-1; no reliable D call. The CDR3 has 11 amino acids. Trimming pared 5 bases from V and 8 bases from J, leaving 10 bases between. Germline lookup yields CDR1 SGHTS and CDR2 YDEGEE. Here the CDR3 DNA reads TGTGCCAGCAGTAGGGCGTCGGAAGCTTTCTTT. Residues: CASSRASEAFF.

The chain has TRBV29-1 and TRBJ1-2; D call uncertain. V shed 5 bases and J shed 8 bases, with 18 bases lying between them. CDR1 and CDR2 from the germline V gene are SQVTM and ANQGSEA. There are 13 residues in the CDR3. The CDR3 DNA follows: TGCAGCGTTACCCTGAGGCCCCAAGGGGGCTACACCTTC. It yields the protein CSVTLRPQGGYTF.

The chain is built from TRBV6-1 and TRBJ1-1; D remains ambiguous. V was pared by 0 bases and J by 7 bases, with 12 bases between. The CDR3 extends over 14 amino acids. Germline-derived CDR1 and CDR2 are MNHNS and SASEGT. CDR3 sequence (DNA): TGTGCCAGCAGTGAAGCGGTACCTGAGGGTGAAGCTTTCTTT. Translation: CASSEAVPEGEAFF.